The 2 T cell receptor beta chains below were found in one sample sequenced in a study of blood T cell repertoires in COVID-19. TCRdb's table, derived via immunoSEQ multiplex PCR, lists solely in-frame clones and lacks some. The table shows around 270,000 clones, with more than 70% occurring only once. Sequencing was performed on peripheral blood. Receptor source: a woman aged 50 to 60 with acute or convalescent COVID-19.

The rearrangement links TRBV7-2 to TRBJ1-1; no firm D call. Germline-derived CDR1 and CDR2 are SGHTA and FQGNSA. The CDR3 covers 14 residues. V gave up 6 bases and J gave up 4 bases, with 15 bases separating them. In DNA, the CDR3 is TGTGCCAGCAGGGGAGGTCCGGGGAGCACTGAAGCTTTCTTT. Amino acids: CASRGGPGSTEAFF.

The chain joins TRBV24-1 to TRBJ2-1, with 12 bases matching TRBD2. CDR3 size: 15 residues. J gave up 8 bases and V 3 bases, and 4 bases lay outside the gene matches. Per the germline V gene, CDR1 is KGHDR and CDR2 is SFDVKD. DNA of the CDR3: TGTGCCACCAGTGATAGACTAGCGGGAGATGATGAGCAGTTCTTC. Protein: CATSDRLAGDDEQFF.